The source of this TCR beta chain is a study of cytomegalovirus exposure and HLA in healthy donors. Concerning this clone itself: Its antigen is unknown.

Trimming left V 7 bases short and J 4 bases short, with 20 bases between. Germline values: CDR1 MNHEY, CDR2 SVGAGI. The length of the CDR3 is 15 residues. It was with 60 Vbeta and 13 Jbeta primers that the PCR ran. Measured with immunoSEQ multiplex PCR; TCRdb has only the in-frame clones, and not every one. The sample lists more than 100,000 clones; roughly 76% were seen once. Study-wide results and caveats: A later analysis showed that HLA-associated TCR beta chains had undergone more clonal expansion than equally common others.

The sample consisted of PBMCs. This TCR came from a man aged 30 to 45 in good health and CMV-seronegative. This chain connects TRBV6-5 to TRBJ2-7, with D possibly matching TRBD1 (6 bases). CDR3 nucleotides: TGTGCCAGCAAACAGAACCCGGGACACCCATACGAGCAGTACTTC. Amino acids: CASKQNPGHPYEQYF.